The clone carrying this TCR beta chain was detected a few times. This entry comes from a study of T cell changes during pregnancy in multiple sclerosis. Libraries were prepared by immunoSEQ multiplex PCR; TCRdb keeps only in-frame clonotypes and omits some of them. The sample records about 80,000 clones, about 90% being singletons. The input for sequencing was peripheral blood, taken before pregnancy. The receptor's source is a female donor with multiple sclerosis, enrolled in a pregnancy study.

The CDR3 DNA follows: TGTGCCAGCAGCGTAGGGGGCATGCTGATAAATGGCTACACCTTC. As protein: CASSVGGMLINGYTF. The J gene is TRBJ1-2, the V gene TRBV9; tentatively, D is TRBD1 (5 bases). The length of the CDR3 is 15 residues. Germline CDR1 is SGDLS and CDR2 is YYNGEE. V gave up 0 bases and J gave up 6 bases, with 15 bases separating them.